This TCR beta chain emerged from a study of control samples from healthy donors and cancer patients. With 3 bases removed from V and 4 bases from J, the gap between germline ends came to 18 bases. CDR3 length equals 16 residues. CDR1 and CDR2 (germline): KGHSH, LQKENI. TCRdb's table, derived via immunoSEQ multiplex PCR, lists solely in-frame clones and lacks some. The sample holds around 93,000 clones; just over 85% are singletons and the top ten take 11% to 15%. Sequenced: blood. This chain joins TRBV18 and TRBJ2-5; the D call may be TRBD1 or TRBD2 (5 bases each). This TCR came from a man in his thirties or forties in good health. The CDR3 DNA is TGTGCCAGCTCACCTGGAATAGCGTTAAGGGGAGAGACCCAGTACTTC. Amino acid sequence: CASSPGIALRGETQYF.